These T cell receptor beta chains were read from a single sample in a study of T cell responses to AZD1222 COVID-19 vaccine. Measured with immunoSEQ multiplex PCR; TCRdb has only the in-frame clones, and not every one. The sample has about 140,000 clones; approximately 85% are singletons. The sample in question was peripheral blood, obtained 28 days after the second dose of the MenACWY control vaccine. The source is an adult who received the MenACWY meningococcal vaccine as a control. The CDR3 runs from the conserved cysteine through the conserved F or W. The D gene is left open where the match is weak. The listing skips clone size in some rows; elsewhere it reads once, few, many or a size class.

d_call	clone_size	v_call	j_call	cdr3_aa	cdr3_nt
NA	few	TRBV4-1	TRBJ1-2	CASSQPLAAGYGYTF	TGCGCCAGCAGCCAACCGCTGGCGGCAGGCTATGGCTACACCTTC
NA	NA	TRBV4-1	TRBJ2-7	CASSQLDGSYEQYF	TGCGCCAGCAGCCAGTTAGACGGGTCCTACGAGCAGTACTTC
NA	once	TRBV29-1	TRBJ1-2	CSVSLGDGYTF	TGCAGCGTTTCCTTAGGGGATGGCTACACCTTC
TRBD1	NA	TRBV19	TRBJ1-1	CASSGGQMNTEAFF	TGTGCCAGTAGTGGGGGACAGATGAACACTGAAGCTTTCTTT
NA	NA	TRBV19	TRBJ1-4	CASSTVRTRGNEKLFF	TGTGCCAGTAGTACTGTTAGGACCAGGGGTAATGAAAAACTGTTTTTT
NA	NA	TRBV10-3	TRBJ2-1	CAISERTERAYNEQFF	TGTGCCATCAGTGAGCGGACAGAAAGGGCCTACAATGAGCAGTTCTTC
NA	NA	TRBV5-8	TRBJ1-4	CASSLAGANEKLFF	TGTGCCAGCAGCTTAGCGGGGGCTAATGAAAAACTGTTTTTT
NA	NA	TRBV24-1	TRBJ1-5	CATSDSRRGNQPQHF	TGTGCCACCAGTGACTCCCGACGGGGCAATCAGCCCCAGCATTTT
NA	NA	TRBV20-1	TRBJ1-2	CSASWEAGYTF	TGCAGTGCTAGCTGGGAGGCTGGCTACACCTTC
TRBD2	NA	TRBV19	TRBJ2-1	CASSITARGSLNEQFF	TGTGCCAGTAGTATAACCGCCCGCGGGAGTTTAAATGAGCAGTTCTTC
NA	NA	TRBV5-4	TRBJ1-1	CASSLKDFYTEAFF	TGTGCCAGCAGCTTGAAGGACTTTTACACTGAAGCTTTCTTT
TRBD2	NA	TRBV6-5	TRBJ2-3	CASSQRGGGDTQYF	TGTGCCAGCAGTCAGCGGGGGGGCGGGGATACGCAGTATTTT
NA	NA	TRBV3-1/TRBV3-2	TRBJ2-1	CASSEGSSDVYNEQFF	TGTGCCAGCTCCGAGGGCTCCTCTGATGTCTACAATGAGCAGTTCTTC
NA	NA	TRBV6-5	TRBJ2-3	CASSLTDTQYF	TGTGCCAGCAGTCTCACAGATACGCAGTATTTT
NA	NA	TRBV19	TRBJ2-4	CASAGPGATLAKNIQYF	TGTGCCTCGGCCGGTCCGGGGGCGACTTTAGCCAAAAACATTCAGTACTTC
TRBD1	NA	TRBV6-5	TRBJ2-2	CASIPDRDTGELFF	TGTGCCAGCATTCCCGACAGGGACACCGGGGAGCTGTTTTTT
NA	NA	TRBV15	TRBJ1-1	CATSRVGRGSNTEAFF	TGTGCCACCAGCAGAGTAGGGCGGGGGTCGAACACTGAAGCTTTCTTT
NA	NA	TRBV5-1	TRBJ2-3	CASGSGGVATDTQYF	TGCGCCAGCGGATCTGGCGGGGTAGCCACAGATACGCAGTATTTT
NA	NA	TRBV5-1	TRBJ2-1	CASSLEVRSEQFF	TGCGCCAGCAGCTTGGAGGTAAGGAGTGAGCAGTTCTTC
NA	few	TRBV24-1	TRBJ2-1	CATTGADYNEQFF	TGTGCTACTACAGGTGCGGACTACAATGAGCAGTTCTTC
TRBD2	NA	TRBV7-9	TRBJ2-3	CASSFGTTGIVQYF	TGTGCCAGCAGCTTCGGGACTACTGGGATTGTGCAGTATTTT
NA	NA	TRBV29-1	TRBJ1-2	CSALSGDYGYTF	TGCAGCGCCCTTTCAGGAGACTATGGCTACACCTTC
TRBD2	once	TRBV27	TRBJ2-7	CASQGFSGRASYEQYF	TGTGCCAGCCAGGGTTTTAGCGGGAGGGCGTCCTACGAGCAGTACTTC
TRBD1	NA	TRBV13	TRBJ1-1	CASSARTGTHTEAFF	TGTGCCAGCAGCGCCCGGACAGGGACCCACACTGAAGCTTTCTTT
NA	NA	TRBV27	TRBJ1-6	CASSSRSSYNSPLHF	TGTGCCAGCAGTTCCAGGAGCTCCTATAATTCACCCCTCCACTTT